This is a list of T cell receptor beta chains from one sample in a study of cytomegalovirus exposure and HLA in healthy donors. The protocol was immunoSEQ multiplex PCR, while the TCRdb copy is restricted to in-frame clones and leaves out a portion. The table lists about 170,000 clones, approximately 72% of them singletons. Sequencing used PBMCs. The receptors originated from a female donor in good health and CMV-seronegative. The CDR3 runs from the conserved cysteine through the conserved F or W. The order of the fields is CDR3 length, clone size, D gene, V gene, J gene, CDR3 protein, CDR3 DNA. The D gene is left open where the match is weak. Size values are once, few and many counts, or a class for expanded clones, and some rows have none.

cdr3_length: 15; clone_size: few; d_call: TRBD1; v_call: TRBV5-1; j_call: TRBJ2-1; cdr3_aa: CASSPTGESYNEQFF; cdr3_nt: TGCGCCAGCAGCCCGACAGGGGAGTCCTACAATGAGCAGTTCTTC
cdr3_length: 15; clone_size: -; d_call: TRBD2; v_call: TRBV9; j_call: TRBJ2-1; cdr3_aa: CASSIAGGSYNEQFF; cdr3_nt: TGTGCCAGCAGCATAGCGGGGGGTTCCTACAATGAGCAGTTCTTC
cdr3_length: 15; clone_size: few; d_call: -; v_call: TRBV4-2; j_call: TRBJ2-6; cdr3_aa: CASTRGGYGANVLTF; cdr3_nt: TGTGCCAGCACCCGGGGAGGCTACGGGGCCAACGTCCTGACTTTC
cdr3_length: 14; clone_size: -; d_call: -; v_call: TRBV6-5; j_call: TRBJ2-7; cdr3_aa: CASTKPGTPGEQYF; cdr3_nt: TGTGCCAGCACCAAACCCGGGACTCCGGGAGAGCAGTACTTC
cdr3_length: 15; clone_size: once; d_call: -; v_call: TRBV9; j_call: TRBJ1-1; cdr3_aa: CASSVEQGGNAEAFF; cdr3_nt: TGTGCCAGCAGCGTAGAGCAGGGAGGGAACGCTGAAGCTTTCTTT
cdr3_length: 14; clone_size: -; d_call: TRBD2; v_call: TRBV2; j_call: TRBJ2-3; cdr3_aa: CANQAGASTDTQYF; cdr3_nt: TGTGCCAACCAAGCGGGGGCGAGCACAGATACGCAGTATTTT
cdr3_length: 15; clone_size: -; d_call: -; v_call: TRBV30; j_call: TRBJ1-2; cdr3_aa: CAHSGQPTSNYGYTF; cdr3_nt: TGTGCCCACTCTGGACAACCCACCTCTAACTATGGCTACACCTTC
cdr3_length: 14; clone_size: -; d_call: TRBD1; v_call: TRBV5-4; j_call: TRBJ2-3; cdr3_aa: CASSRQGSTDTQYF; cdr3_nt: TGTGCCAGCAGCAGACAGGGAAGCACAGATACGCAGTATTTT
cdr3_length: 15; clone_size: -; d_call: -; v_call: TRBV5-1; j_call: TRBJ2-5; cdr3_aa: CASSLQVQPRETQYF; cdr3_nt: TGCGCCAGCAGCTTGCAGGTACAACCAAGGGAGACCCAGTACTTC
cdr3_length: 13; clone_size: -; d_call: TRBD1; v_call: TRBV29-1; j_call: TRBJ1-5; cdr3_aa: CSAQGEGNQPQHF; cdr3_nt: TGCAGCGCGCAGGGGGAGGGCAATCAGCCCCAGCATTTT
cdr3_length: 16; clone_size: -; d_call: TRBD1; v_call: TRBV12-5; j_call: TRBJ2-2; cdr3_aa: CASGWAGQGFDGELFF; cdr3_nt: TGTGCTAGTGGTTGGGCCGGACAGGGCTTCGACGGGGAGCTGTTTTTT
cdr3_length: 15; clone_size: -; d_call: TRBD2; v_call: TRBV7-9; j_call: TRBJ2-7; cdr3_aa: CASSPASGRGYEQYF; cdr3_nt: TGTGCCAGCAGCCCCGCTAGCGGGAGGGGCTACGAGCAGTACTTC
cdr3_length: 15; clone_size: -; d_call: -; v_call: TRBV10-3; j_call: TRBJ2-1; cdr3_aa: CAISVLASANNEQFF; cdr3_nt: TGTGCCATCAGTGTGTTGGCTAGCGCCAACAATGAGCAGTTCTTC
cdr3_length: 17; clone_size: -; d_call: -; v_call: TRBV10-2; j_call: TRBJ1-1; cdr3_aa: CASSEGRRGGMNTEAFF; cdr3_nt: TGCGCCAGCAGTGAGGGCAGGAGAGGAGGGATGAACACTGAAGCTTTCTTT
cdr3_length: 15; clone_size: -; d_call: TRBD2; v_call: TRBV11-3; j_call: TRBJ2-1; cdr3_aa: CASSPLWTSGNEQFF; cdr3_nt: TGTGCCAGCAGCCCCCTTTGGACTAGCGGCAATGAGCAGTTCTTC
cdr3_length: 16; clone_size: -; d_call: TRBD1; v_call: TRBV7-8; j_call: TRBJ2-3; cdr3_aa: CASSPRIGGLTDTQYF; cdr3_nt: TGTGCCAGCAGCCCTCGGATAGGGGGCCTCACAGATACGCAGTATTTT
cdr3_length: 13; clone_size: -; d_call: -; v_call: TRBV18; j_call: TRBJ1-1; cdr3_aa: CASSPVQNTEAFF; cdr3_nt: TGTGCCAGCTCACCAGTACAGAACACTGAAGCTTTCTTT
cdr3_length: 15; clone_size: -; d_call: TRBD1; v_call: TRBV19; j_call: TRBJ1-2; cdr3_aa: CASSTAGGRGYGYTF; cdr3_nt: TGTGCCAGTAGTACGGCAGGGGGCAGAGGCTATGGCTACACCTTC
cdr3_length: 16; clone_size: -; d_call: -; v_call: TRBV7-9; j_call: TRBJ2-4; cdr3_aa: CSSSALLPGEGNIQYF; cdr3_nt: TGTTCCAGCAGCGCCCTCCTCCCAGGGGAAGGGAACATTCAGTACTTC
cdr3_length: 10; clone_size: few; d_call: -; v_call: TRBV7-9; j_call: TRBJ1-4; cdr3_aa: CASSGRKLFF; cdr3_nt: TGTGCCAGCAGCGGGAGAAAACTGTTTTTT
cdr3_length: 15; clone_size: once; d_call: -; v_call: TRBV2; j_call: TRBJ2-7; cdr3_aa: CASRIPWTPSYEQYF; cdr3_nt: TGTGCCAGCAGGATCCCTTGGACACCCTCCTACGAGCAGTACTTC
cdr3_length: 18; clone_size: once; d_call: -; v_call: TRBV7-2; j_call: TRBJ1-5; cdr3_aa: CASSPTGGRVLGFQPQHF; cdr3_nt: TGTGCCAGCAGCCCGACGGGGGGGCGCGTGCTTGGATTTCAGCCCCAGCATTTT
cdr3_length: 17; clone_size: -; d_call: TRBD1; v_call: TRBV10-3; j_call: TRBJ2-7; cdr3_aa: CAISAGLGRTGTYEQYF; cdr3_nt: TGTGCCATCAGTGCTGGATTGGGGCGGACAGGGACCTACGAGCAGTACTTC
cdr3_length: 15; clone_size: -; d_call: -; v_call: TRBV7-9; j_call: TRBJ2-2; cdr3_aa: CASSLTGEYTGELFF; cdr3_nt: TGTGCCAGCAGCTTGACAGGTGAATACACCGGGGAGCTGTTTTTT
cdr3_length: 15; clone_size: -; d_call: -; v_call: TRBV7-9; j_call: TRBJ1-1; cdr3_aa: CASTPPKGGNTEAFF; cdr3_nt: TGTGCCAGCACCCCCCCGAAGGGAGGGAACACTGAAGCTTTCTTT
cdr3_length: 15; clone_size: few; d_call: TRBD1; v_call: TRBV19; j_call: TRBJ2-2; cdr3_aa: CASRPTGMVTGELFF; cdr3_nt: TGTGCCAGTAGGCCGACAGGGATGGTCACCGGGGAGCTGTTTTTT
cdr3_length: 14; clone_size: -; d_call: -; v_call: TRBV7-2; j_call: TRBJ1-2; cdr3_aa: CASKPSRITYGYTF; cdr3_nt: TGTGCCAGCAAGCCTAGCCGGATTACCTATGGCTACACCTTC
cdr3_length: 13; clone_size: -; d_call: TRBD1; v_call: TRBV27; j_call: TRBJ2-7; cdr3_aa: CASRTTGGAEQYF; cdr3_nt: TGTGCCAGCAGAACGACAGGGGGCGCCGAGCAGTACTTC
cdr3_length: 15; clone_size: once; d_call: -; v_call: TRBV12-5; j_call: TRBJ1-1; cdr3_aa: CASGTVERGNTEAFF; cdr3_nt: TGTGCTAGTGGTACGGTGGAGCGTGGGAACACTGAAGCTTTCTTT
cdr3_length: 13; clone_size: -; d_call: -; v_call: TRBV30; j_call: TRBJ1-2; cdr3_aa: CAWSYGGQSGYTF; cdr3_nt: TGTGCCTGGAGTTACGGGGGGCAAAGTGGCTACACCTTC
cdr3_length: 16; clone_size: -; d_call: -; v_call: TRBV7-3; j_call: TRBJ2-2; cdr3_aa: CASSPQQGGNTGELFF; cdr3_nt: TGTGCCAGCAGCCCTCAGCAGGGGGGAAACACCGGGGAGCTGTTTTTT
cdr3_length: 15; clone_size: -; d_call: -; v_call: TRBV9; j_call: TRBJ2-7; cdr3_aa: CASSVDRGSLYEQYF; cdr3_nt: TGTGCCAGCAGCGTAGACCGGGGAAGTCTCTACGAGCAGTACTTC
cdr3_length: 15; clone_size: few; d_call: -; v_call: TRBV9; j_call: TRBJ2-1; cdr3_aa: CASSVGGNSYNEQFF; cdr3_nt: TGTGCCAGCAGCGTAGGCGGCAACTCCTACAATGAGCAGTTCTTC
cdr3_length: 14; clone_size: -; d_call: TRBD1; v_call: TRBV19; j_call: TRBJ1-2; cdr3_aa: CASSPTGTGGGYTF; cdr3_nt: TGTGCCAGTAGTCCGACCGGGACAGGGGGCGGCTACACCTTC
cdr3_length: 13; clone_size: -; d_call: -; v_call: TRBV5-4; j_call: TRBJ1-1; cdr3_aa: CASSMDGNTEAFF; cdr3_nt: TGTGCCAGCAGCATGGACGGGAACACTGAAGCTTTCTTT
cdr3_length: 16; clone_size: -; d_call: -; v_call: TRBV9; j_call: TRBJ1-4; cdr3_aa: CASSAALAATNEKLFF; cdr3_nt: TGTGCCAGCAGCGCCGCCTTAGCAGCAACTAATGAAAAACTGTTTTTT
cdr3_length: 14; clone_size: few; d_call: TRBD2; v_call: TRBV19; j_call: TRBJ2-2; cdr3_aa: CASRTSGRTGELFF; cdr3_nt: TGTGCCAGTAGGACTAGCGGGAGGACCGGGGAGCTGTTTTTT
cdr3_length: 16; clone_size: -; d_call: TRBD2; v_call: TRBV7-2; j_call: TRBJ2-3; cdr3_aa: CASSLVSGAVTDTQYF; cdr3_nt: TGTGCCAGCAGCTTAGTAAGCGGGGCAGTCACAGATACGCAGTATTTT
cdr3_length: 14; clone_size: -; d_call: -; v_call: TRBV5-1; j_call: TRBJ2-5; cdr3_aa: CASSLDQGLETQYF; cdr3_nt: TGCGCCAGCAGCTTGGATCAGGGTCTAGAGACCCAGTACTTC
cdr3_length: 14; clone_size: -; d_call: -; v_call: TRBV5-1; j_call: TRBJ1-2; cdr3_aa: CASSLNSPNYGYTF; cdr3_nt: TGCGCCAGCAGCTTAAACTCCCCAAACTATGGCTACACCTTC
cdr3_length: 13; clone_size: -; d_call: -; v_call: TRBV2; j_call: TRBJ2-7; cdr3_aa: CASSRGSSYEQYF; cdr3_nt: TGTGCCAGCAGTCGCGGGTCCTCCTACGAGCAGTACTTC
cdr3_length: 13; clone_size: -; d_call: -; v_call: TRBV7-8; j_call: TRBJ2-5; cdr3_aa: CASSLTDGETQYF; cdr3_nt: TGTGCCAGCAGCTTGACTGACGGAGAGACCCAGTACTTC
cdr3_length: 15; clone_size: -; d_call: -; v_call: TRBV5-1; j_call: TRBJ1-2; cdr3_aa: CASSVQGNPGYGYTF; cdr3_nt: TGCGCCAGCAGCGTACAGGGTAACCCTGGCTATGGCTACACCTTC
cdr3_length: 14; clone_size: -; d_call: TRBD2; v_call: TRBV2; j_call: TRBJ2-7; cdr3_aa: CASSPSAGAYEQYF; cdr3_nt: TGTGCCAGCAGTCCCTCCGCGGGAGCCTACGAGCAGTACTTC
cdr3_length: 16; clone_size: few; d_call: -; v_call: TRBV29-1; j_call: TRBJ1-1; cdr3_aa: CSATGGKETGNTEAFF; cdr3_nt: TGCAGCGCAACGGGGGGGAAGGAGACAGGGAACACTGAAGCTTTCTTT
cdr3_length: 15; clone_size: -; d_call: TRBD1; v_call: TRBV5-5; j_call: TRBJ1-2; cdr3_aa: CASSFAQGGGYGYTF; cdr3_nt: TGTGCCAGCAGCTTTGCACAGGGGGGAGGGTATGGCTACACCTTC
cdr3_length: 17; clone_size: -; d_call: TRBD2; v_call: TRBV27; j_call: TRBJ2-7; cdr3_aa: CASKSAPTLAGVGEQYF; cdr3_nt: TGTGCCAGTAAGTCGGCCCCAACCTTAGCGGGAGTGGGCGAGCAGTACTTC
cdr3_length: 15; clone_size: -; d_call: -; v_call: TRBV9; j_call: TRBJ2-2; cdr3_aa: CASSVTSPNTGELFF; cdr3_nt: TGTGCCAGCAGCGTTACTAGCCCTAACACCGGGGAGCTGTTTTTT
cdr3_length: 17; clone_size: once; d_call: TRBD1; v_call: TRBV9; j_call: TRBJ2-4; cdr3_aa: CASSGRGQGASKNIQYF; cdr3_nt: TGTGCCAGCAGCGGTAGGGGACAGGGGGCGTCCAAAAACATTCAGTACTTC
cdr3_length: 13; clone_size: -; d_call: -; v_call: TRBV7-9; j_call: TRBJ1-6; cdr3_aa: CASSLGEDSPLHF; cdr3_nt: TGTGCCAGCAGCTTAGGGGAGGACTCACCCCTCCACTTT
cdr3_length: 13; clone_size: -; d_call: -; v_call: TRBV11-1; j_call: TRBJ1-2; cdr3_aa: CASSLPSFYGYTF; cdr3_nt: TGTGCCAGCAGTCTTCCTTCGTTCTATGGCTACACCTTC
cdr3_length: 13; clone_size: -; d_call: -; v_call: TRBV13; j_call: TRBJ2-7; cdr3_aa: CASRAGKSYEQYF; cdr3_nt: TGTGCCAGCAGGGCAGGAAAGTCCTACGAGCAGTACTTC
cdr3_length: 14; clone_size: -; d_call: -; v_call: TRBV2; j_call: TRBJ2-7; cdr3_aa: CASSEARHSYEQYF; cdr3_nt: TGTGCCAGCAGTGAAGCGAGACACTCCTACGAGCAGTACTTC